The rows below give T cell receptor beta chains drawn from one sample of a study of identifying expanded T cells in peripheral blood. Sequenced by immunoSEQ multiplex PCR; TCRdb stores in-frame clones only, minus some. The repertoire holds under 95,000 clones, 89% seen once, with around 2.8% in the top ten. Sequencing was performed on blood. These TCRs come from a person aged 18 to 75 in good health. The CDR3 runs from the conserved cysteine through the conserved F or W. Each record gives: J gene, clone size, D gene, V gene, CDR3 DNA, CDR3 protein. D genes are given only for firm matches. Size tells how often a clone was seen (once, few, many) or the class of an expanded clone, and some rows leave it out.

TRBJ1-6	NA	NA	TRBV23-1	TGCGCCAGCAGCCTAGACAGCACGAGCTCCTATAATTCACCCCTCCACTTT	CASSLDSTSSYNSPLHF
TRBJ1-5	NA	TRBD1	TRBV10-3	TGTGCCATCAGTGAAGGGGGCACTTCAAGGGATCAGCCCCAGCATTTT	CAISEGGTSRDQPQHF
TRBJ2-5	NA	NA	TRBV29-1	TGCAGCGGTGGACCAGGGGGGGAGACCCAGTACTTC	CSGGPGGETQYF
TRBJ2-4	NA	TRBD1	TRBV6-5	TGTGCCAGCAGTCCCGGGACAGGGTGGCAGTACTTC	CASSPGTGWQYF
TRBJ2-7	once	NA	TRBV5-6	TGTGCCAGCAGCTTGGGCAGGTTCTACGAGCAGTACTTC	CASSLGRFYEQYF
TRBJ1-3	NA	NA	TRBV9	TGTGCCAGCAGCGGAGGAACAGGTAACTCTGGAAACACCATATATTTT	CASSGGTGNSGNTIYF
TRBJ2-5	few	TRBD2	TRBV9	TGTGCCAGCAGCCACTCGGGGGGGGGTATGTTAGAGACCCAGTACTTC	CASSHSGGGMLETQYF
TRBJ1-1	once	NA	TRBV5-6	TGTGCCAGCAGCTTGGCTGCGAACACTGAAGCTTTCTTT	CASSLAANTEAFF
TRBJ1-5	NA	NA	TRBV19	TGTGCCAGTAGGGGGACCGACAGGCTTCAGCCCCAGCATTTT	CASRGTDRLQPQHF
TRBJ1-1	NA	NA	TRBV5-1	TGCGCCAGCAGCTTTAACGCAGGGGAAGGGACTGAAGCTTTCTTT	CASSFNAGEGTEAFF
TRBJ2-2	NA	NA	TRBV6-6	TGTGCCAGCACCCAGGGGCCTACCGGGGAGCTGTTTTTT	CASTQGPTGELFF
TRBJ2-3	NA	NA	TRBV9	TGTGCCAGCAGCGTGACTAGTGGTAGCACAGATACGCAGTATTTT	CASSVTSGSTDTQYF
TRBJ1-2	NA	TRBD1	TRBV30	TGTGCCTGGGACAGGGGCCATTCTTACCTCTATGGCTACACCTTC	CAWDRGHSYLYGYTF
TRBJ2-7	NA	NA	TRBV2	TGTGCCAGCTTAGCGGAAGCCACCGGGGGGCAGTACTTC	CASLAEATGGQYF
TRBJ2-5	NA	NA	TRBV9	TGTGCCAGCAGCGTATCAGTAAGTCCGGGAGAGACCCAGTACTTC	CASSVSVSPGETQYF
TRBJ2-1	NA	NA	TRBV10-3	TGTGCCATCAGTGAGTCTCTAGCGAATGAGCAGTTCTTC	CAISESLANEQFF
TRBJ2-1	NA	NA	TRBV5-6	TGTGCCAGCAGCCTCGGAGGGGACAATGAGCAGTTCTTC	CASSLGGDNEQFF
TRBJ2-3	NA	NA	TRBV4-1	TGCGCCAGCAGCCAAGAGGGCACAGATACGCAGTATTTT	CASSQEGTDTQYF
TRBJ2-7	NA	TRBD2	TRBV28	TGTGCCAGCAGTTCGGTGGGGACCGGGACTAGCGGGCGCTACGAGCAGTACTTC	CASSSVGTGTSGRYEQYF
TRBJ2-1	NA	TRBD2	TRBV28	TGTGCCAGCAGTTCTCGACTAGCTGAAGCTATAAATGAGCAGTTCTTC	CASSSRLAEAINEQFF
TRBJ1-2	NA	NA	TRBV29-1	TGCAGCGTGTTATTGGGGTATGGCTACACCTTC	CSVLLGYGYTF
TRBJ2-7	NA	NA	TRBV7-7	TGTGCTAGCAGCTTGGGACCGAAGTCCTACGAGCAGTACTTC	CASSLGPKSYEQYF
TRBJ1-6	NA	NA	TRBV4-3	TGCGCCAGCACCCCCCAACTGGGAGGAACCTATAATTCACCCCTCCACTTT	CASTPQLGGTYNSPLHF
TRBJ2-2	NA	TRBD2	TRBV6-1	TGTGCCAGCAGCCAAGCGGGAGATAACGGGGAGCTGTTTTTT	CASSQAGDNGELFF
TRBJ1-6	NA	NA	TRBV9	TGTGCCAGCAGCGTAGGGACTAATTCACCCCTCCACTTT	CASSVGTNSPLHF
TRBJ2-1	NA	NA	TRBV7-3	TGTGCCAGCAGCCAGGTCGGGAGTATGGTTAATGAGCAGTTCTTC	CASSQVGSMVNEQFF
TRBJ2-7	NA	NA	TRBV7-9	TGTGCCAGCAGCTTAGGGGGGAACGGGTACGAGCAGTACTTC	CASSLGGNGYEQYF
TRBJ1-2	NA	NA	TRBV5-4	TGTGCCAGCAGCTTAGGAAATCTCTATGGCTACACCTTC	CASSLGNLYGYTF
TRBJ1-5	NA	TRBD1	TRBV28	TGTGCCAGCAGTTTATTGGCGACAGGGGGCGATCAGCCCCAGCATTTT	CASSLLATGGDQPQHF
TRBJ2-7	NA	NA	TRBV5-1	TGCGCCAGCAGCTTGGCTCCAGGAGCCTACGAGCAGTACTTC	CASSLAPGAYEQYF
TRBJ2-7	NA	NA	TRBV18	TGTGCCAGCTCACCAGGGAGTTCCTACGAGCAGTACTTC	CASSPGSSYEQYF
TRBJ1-2	once	TRBD1	TRBV6-5	TGTGCCAGCAGGGAGGGGACAGCGTATGGCTACACCTTC	CASREGTAYGYTF
TRBJ1-1	few	NA	TRBV1	TGCACCAGCAGGCACCTTCAGAAGGCGGGCACTGAAGCTTTCTTT	CTSRHLQKAGTEAFF
TRBJ2-5	once	NA	TRBV7-2	TGTGCCAGCACCCGACGGGTGGGGGGGCGAGAGACCCAGTACTTC	CASTRRVGGRETQYF
TRBJ1-1	NA	NA	TRBV29-1	TGCAGCGTTGAAAAGGGTGGAAACACTGAAGCTTTCTTT	CSVEKGGNTEAFF
TRBJ2-6	NA	NA	TRBV10-3	TGTGCCATCAGTGAGTCGTACAGTAAACGCTCTGGGGCCAACGTCCTGACTTTC	CAISESYSKRSGANVLTF
TRBJ2-2	NA	NA	TRBV5-1	TGCGCCAGCAGCTTGGAATCATCCCAGAACACCGGGGAGCTGTTTTTT	CASSLESSQNTGELFF
TRBJ1-1	once	TRBD1	TRBV15	TGTGCCACCAGCACCAAACGAACAGGGGGCGGTGAAGCTTTCTTT	CATSTKRTGGGEAFF
TRBJ1-1	NA	NA	TRBV9	TGTGCCAGCAGCGTCGGGGCAGACACTGAAGCTTTCTTT	CASSVGADTEAFF
TRBJ2-2	NA	NA	TRBV7-2	TGTGCCAGCAGCTCGTATTACACCGGGGAGCTGTTTTTT	CASSSYYTGELFF
TRBJ2-2	NA	TRBD1	TRBV10-3	TGTGCCATCAGGCCCGGACAGGGCACCGGGGAGCTGTTTTTT	CAIRPGQGTGELFF
TRBJ2-2	NA	TRBD1	TRBV5-1	TGCGCCAGCAGCCCGTCCCGGGACAGGGCCACCGGGGAGCTGTTTTTT	CASSPSRDRATGELFF
TRBJ2-1	NA	NA	TRBV6-5	TGTGCCAGCAGTTTGTCCATCCCGGCGGGGGAGCAGTTCTTC	CASSLSIPAGEQFF
TRBJ2-7	few	TRBD2	TRBV5-4	TGTGCCAGCAGCTCTAGGACTAGCGGTTCCTACGAGCAGTACTTC	CASSSRTSGSYEQYF
TRBJ2-7	NA	NA	TRBV7-2	TGTGCCAGCAGTCCTGCTAGCGCCACGACCTACGAGCAGTACTTC	CASSPASATTYEQYF